The clone carrying this T cell receptor (beta chain) is a singleton in its sample. This sample was taken from a study of blood T cell repertoires in COVID-19. Study summary: PBMCs, B-cell-depleted T cells, or T cells provided the cDNA or gDNA that made up the material.

TCRdb keeps only in-frame clones here, not all; method: immunoSEQ multiplex PCR. The sample has some 250,000 clones; over 75% are singletons. The CDR3 is 12 residues long. V lost 3 bases and J lost 6, with 9 bases in between. The clonotype was recovered from a human donor in a cohort sampled during active COVID-19. The chain employs TRBV12-3 or TRBV12-4 and TRBJ2-7; unclear D gene. The sequencing input was peripheral blood. The CDR3 coding sequence is TGTGCCAGCAGTTTTGGTAGATTCGAGCAGTACTTC. Protein product: CASSFGRFEQYF.